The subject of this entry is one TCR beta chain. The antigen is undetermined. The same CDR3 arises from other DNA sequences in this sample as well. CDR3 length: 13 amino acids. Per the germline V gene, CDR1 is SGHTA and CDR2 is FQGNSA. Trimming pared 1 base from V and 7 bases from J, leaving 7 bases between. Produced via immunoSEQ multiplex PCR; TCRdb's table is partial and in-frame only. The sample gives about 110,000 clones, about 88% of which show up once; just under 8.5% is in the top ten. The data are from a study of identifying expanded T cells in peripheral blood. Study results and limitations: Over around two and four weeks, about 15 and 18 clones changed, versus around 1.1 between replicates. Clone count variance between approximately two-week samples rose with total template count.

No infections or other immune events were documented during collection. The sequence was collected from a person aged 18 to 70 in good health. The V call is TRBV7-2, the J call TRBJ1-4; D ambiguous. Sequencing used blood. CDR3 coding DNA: TGTGCCAGCAGCTTAGGTCTGGGTGAAAAACTGTTTTTT. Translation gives CASSLGLGEKLFF. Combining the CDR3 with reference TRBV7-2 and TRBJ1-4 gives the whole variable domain GAGVSQSPSNKVTEKGKDVELRCDPISGHTALYWYRQSLGQGLEFLIYFQGNSAPDKSGLPSDRFSAERTGGSVSTLTIQRTQQEDSAVYLCASSLGLGEKLFFGSGTQLSVL.